This T cell receptor beta chain was retrieved from a study of untreated major depressive disorder. Each depressed patient was matched pairwise with a non-depressed control on sex, age, current smoking status and body mass index. Patients had DSM-IV major depressive disorder with a Hamilton Depression score of at least 18. Participants with major medical conditions, Axis I/II comorbidities, regular medication or illicit drug use were excluded. General study findings and limits: Compared with controls, depressed patients showed more TRBV05-01 (Vbeta 5.1) usage in CD4+ T cells.

Profiled with immunoSEQ multiplex PCR; TCRdb holds only in-frame clones, not every one. The table shows 20,000 or so clones, with roughly 90% occurring only once. Comments on this clone: No antigen is known for it.

In germline, CDR1 is SNHLY, CDR2 FYNNEI. V lost 5 bases, J lost 8 bases, and 6 bases lay in between. There are 11 residues in the CDR3. Material for sequencing was CD4+ T cells from PBMCs. This chain links TRBV2 with TRBJ2-2; no reliable D call. This receptor was taken from a middle-aged woman with major depressive disorder. The chain's CDR3 is CASSLSGELFF. Written as DNA, the CDR3 is TGTGCCAGCAGTTTATCAGGGGAGCTGTTTTTT. Full variable domain (rest looked up from reference TRBV2 and TRBJ2-2): EPEVTQTPSHQVTQMGQEVILRCVPISNHLYFYWYRQILGQKVEFLVSFYNNEISEKSEIFDDQFSVERPDGSNFTLKIRSTKLEDSAMYFCASSLSGELFFGEGSRLTVL.